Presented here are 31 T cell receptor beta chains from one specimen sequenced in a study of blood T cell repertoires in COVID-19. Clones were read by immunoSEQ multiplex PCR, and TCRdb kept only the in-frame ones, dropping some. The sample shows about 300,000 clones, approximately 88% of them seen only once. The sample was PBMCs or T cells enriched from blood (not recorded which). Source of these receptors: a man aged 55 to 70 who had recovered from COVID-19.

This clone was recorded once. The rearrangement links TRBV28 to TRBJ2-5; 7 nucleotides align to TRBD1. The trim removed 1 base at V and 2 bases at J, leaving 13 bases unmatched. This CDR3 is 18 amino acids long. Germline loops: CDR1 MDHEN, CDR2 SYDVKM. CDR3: CASSLSDRQGRIQETQYF. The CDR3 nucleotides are TGTGCCAGCAGTTTATCCGATAGACAGGGTAGGATTCAAGAGACCCAGTACTTC.

CDR3 in DNA: TGTGCCAGCAGTGAAGCAGGCCGGGGGACTGAAGCTTTCTTT. Protein product: CASSEAGRGTEAFF. The chain combines TRBV6-1 with TRBJ1-1, with a possible D match to TRBD1 (5 bases). The CDR3 has 14 amino acids. Germline assignment: CDR1 MNHNS and CDR2 SASEGT. V lost 0 bases and J lost 5, with 10 bases in between.

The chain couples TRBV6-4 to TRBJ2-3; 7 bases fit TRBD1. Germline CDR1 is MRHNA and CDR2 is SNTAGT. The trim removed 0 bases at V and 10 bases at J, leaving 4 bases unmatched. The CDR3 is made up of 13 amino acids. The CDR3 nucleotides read TGTGCCAGCAGTGACTCAGGGGGCCGGGCGCAGTATTTT. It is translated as CASSDSGGRAQYF.

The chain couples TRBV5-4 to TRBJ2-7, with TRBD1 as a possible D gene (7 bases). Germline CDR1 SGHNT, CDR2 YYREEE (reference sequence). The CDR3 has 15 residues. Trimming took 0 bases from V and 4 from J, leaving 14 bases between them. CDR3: CASSLGRDSRYEQYF. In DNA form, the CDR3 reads TGTGCCAGCAGCTTGGGGCGGGACAGTAGGTACGAGCAGTACTTC.

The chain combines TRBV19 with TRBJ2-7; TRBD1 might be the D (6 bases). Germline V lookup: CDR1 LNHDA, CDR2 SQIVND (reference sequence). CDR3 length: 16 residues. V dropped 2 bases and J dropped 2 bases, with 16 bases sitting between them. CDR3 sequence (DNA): TGTGCCAGTAGTATAATGGGGGCGGTTCCTACCTACGAGCAGTACTTC. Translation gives CASSIMGAVPTYEQYF.

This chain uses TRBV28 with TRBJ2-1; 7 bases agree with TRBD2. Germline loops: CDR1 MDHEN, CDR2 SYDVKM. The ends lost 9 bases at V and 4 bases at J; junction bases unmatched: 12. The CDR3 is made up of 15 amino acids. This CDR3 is CARTIREAGYNEQFF. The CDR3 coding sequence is TGTGCCAGGACCATTCGGGAGGCCGGGTACAATGAGCAGTTCTTC.

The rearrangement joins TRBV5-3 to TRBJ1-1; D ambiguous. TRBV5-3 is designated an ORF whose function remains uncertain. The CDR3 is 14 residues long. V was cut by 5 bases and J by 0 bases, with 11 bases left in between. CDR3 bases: TGTGCCAGAAGTCCCGGGGTAGTGAACACTGAAGCTTTCTTT. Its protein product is CARSPGVVNTEAFF.

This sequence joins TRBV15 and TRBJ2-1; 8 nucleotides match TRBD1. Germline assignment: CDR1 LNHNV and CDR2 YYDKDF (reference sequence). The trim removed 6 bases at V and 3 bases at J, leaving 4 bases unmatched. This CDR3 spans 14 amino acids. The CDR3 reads CATSYDRGYNEQFF. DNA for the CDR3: TGTGCCACCAGTTATGACAGGGGCTACAATGAGCAGTTCTTC.

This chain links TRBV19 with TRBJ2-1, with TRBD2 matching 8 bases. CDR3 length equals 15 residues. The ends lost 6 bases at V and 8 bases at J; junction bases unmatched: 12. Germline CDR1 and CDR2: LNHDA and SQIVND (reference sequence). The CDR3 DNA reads TGTGCCAGTAGCCGGATGGCGGGAGGTGGTCATGAGCAGTTCTTC. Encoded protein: CASSRMAGGGHEQFF.

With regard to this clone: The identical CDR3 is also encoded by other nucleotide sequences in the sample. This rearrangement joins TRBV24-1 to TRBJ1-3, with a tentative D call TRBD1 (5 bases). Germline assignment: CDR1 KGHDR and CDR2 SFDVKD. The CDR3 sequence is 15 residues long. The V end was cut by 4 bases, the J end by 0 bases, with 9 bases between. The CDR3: CATSDPGGSGNTIYF. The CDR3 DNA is TGTGCCACCAGTGACCCGGGGGGCTCTGGAAACACCATATATTTT.

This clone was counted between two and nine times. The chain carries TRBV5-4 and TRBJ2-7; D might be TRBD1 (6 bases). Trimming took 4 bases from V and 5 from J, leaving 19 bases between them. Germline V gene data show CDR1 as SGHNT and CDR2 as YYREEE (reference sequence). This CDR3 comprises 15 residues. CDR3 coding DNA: TGTGCCAGCAGCCTGGACAGTCTCCCGGGGAACGAGCAGTACTTC. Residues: CASSLDSLPGNEQYF.

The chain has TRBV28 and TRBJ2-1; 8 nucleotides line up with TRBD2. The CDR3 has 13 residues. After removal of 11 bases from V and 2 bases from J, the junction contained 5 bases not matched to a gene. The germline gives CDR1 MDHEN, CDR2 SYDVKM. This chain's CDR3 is CAVRGGTYNEQFF. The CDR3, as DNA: TGTGCCGTCCGGGGGGGCACCTACAATGAGCAGTTCTTC.

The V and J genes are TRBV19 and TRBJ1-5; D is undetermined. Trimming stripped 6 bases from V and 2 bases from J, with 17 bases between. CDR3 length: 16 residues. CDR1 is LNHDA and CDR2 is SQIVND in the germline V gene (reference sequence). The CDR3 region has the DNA TGTGCCAGTAGCCGCCACATGGATGAGGGCAATCAGCCCCAGCATTTT. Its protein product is CASSRHMDEGNQPQHF.

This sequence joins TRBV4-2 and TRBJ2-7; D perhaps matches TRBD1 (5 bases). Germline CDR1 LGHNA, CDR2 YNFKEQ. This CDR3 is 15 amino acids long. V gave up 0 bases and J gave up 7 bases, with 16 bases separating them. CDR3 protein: CASSQEVSGLREQYF. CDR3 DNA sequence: TGTGCCAGCAGCCAAGAAGTATCAGGGCTGCGGGAGCAGTACTTC.

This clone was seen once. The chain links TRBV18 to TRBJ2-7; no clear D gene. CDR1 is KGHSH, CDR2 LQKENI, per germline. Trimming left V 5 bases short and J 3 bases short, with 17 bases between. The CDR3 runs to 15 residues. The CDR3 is CASSMQDGPSYEQYF. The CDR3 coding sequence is TGTGCCAGCTCAATGCAGGATGGGCCAAGCTACGAGCAGTACTTC.

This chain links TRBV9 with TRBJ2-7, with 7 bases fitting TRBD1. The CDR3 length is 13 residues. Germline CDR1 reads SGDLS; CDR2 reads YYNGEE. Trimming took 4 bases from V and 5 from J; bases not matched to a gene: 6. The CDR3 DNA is TGTGCCAGCAGCCCGGGACAGATCCACGAGCAGTACTTC. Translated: CASSPGQIHEQYF.

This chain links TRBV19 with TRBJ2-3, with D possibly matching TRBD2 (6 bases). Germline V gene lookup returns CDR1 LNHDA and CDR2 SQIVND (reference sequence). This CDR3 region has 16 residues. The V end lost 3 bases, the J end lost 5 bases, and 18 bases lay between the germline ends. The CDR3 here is CASSISGRELQDTQYF. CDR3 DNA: TGTGCCAGTAGTATTTCAGGCCGGGAGTTGCAAGATACGCAGTATTTT.

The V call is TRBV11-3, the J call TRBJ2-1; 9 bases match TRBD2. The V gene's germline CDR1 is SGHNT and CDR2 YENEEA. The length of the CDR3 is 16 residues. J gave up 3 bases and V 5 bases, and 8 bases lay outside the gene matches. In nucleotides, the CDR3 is TGTGCCAGCAGCCTCCTTAGCGGGAGCAACTACAATGAGCAGTTCTTC. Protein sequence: CASSLLSGSNYNEQFF.

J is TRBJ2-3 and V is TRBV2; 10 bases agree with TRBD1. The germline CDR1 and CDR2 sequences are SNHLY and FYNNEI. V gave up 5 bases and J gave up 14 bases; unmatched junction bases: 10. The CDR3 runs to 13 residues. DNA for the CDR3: TGTGCCAGCAGTACATCCCGGGACAGGGGCAGGTATTTT. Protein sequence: CASSTSRDRGRYF.

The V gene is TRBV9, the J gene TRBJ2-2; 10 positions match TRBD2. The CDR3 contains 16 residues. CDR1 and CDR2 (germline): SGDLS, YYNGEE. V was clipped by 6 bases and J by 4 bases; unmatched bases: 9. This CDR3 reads CASTQSGLAATGELFF. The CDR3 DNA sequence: TGTGCCAGCACCCAAAGCGGACTAGCGGCCACCGGGGAGCTGTTTTTT.

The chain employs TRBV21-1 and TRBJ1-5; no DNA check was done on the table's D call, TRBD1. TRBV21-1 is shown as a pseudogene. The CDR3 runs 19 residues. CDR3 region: CASSHGSWTGSFSNQPQHF. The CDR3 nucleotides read TGTGCCAGCAGCCATGGGTCTTGGACAGGATCCTTTAGCAATCAGCCCCAGCATTTT.

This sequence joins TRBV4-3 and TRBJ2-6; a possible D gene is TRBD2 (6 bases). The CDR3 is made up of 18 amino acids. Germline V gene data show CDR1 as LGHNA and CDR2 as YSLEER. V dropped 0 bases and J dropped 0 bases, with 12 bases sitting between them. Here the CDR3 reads CASSQDGGTHSGANVLTF. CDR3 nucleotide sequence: TGCGCCAGCAGCCAAGACGGAGGGACCCACTCTGGGGCCAACGTCCTGACTTTC.

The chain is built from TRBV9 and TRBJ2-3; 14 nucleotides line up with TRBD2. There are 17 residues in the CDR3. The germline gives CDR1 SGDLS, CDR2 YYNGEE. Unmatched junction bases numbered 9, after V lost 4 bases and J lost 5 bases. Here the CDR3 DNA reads TGTGCCAGCAGCTTCCTTGCCGGACTAGCGGGAGGAGATACGCAGTATTTT. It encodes CASSFLAGLAGGDTQYF. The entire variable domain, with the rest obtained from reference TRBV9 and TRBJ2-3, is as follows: DSGVTQTPKHLITATGQRVTLRCSPRSGDLSVYWYQQSLDQGLQFLIQYYNGEERAKGNILERFSAQQFPDLHSELNLSSLELGDSALYFCASSFLAGLAGGDTQYFGPGTRLTVL.

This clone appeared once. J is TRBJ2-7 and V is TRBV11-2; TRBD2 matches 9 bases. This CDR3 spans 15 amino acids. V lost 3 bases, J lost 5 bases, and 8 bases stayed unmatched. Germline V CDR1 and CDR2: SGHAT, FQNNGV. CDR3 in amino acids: CASSFVRAGGNEQYF. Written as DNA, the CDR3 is TGTGCCAGCAGCTTTGTTCGAGCGGGAGGAAACGAGCAGTACTTC.

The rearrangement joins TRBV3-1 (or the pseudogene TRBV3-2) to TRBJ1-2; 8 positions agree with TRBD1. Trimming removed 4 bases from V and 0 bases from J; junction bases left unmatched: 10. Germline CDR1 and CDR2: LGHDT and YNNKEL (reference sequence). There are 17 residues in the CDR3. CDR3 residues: CASSPRDRRNANYGYTF. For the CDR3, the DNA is TGTGCCAGCAGCCCGAGGGACAGGAGAAACGCTAACTATGGCTACACCTTC.

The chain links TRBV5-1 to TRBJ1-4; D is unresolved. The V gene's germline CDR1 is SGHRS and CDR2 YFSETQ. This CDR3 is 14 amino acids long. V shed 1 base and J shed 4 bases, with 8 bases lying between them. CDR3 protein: CASSLIGSNEKLFF. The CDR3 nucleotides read TGCGCCAGCAGCTTGATTGGGAGTAATGAAAAACTGTTTTTT.

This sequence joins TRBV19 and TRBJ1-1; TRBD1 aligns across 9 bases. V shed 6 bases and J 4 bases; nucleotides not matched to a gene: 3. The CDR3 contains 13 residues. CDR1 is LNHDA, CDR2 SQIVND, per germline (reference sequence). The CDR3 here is CASSGQGFTEAFF. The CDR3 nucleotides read TGTGCCAGTAGCGGACAGGGGTTCACTGAAGCTTTCTTT.

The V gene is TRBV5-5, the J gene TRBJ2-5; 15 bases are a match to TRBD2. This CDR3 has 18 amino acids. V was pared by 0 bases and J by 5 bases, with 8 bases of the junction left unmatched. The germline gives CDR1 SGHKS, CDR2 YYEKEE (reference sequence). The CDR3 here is CASSLARTSGRAGETQYF. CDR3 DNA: TGTGCCAGCAGCTTGGCAAGGACTAGCGGGAGGGCCGGCGAGACCCAGTACTTC.

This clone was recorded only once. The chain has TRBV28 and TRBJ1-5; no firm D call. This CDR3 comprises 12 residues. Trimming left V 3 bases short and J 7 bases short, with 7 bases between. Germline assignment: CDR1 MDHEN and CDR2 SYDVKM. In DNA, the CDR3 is TGTGCCAGCAGTTTGACTGGACAGCCCCAGCATTTT. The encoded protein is CASSLTGQPQHF.

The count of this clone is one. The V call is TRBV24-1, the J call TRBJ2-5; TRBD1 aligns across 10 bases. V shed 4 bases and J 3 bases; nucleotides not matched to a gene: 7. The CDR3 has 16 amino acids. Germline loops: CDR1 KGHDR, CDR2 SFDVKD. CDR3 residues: CATSETTGGSKETQYF. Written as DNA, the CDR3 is TGTGCCACCAGTGAAACGACAGGGGGCTCTAAAGAGACCCAGTACTTC.

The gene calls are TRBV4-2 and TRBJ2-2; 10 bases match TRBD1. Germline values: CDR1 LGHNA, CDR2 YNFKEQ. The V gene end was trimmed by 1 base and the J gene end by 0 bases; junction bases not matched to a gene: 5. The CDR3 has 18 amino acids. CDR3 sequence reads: CASSQVRTGGSNTGELFF. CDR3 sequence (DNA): TGTGCCAGCAGCCAAGTTCGGACAGGGGGGTCGAACACCGGGGAGCTGTTTTTT.